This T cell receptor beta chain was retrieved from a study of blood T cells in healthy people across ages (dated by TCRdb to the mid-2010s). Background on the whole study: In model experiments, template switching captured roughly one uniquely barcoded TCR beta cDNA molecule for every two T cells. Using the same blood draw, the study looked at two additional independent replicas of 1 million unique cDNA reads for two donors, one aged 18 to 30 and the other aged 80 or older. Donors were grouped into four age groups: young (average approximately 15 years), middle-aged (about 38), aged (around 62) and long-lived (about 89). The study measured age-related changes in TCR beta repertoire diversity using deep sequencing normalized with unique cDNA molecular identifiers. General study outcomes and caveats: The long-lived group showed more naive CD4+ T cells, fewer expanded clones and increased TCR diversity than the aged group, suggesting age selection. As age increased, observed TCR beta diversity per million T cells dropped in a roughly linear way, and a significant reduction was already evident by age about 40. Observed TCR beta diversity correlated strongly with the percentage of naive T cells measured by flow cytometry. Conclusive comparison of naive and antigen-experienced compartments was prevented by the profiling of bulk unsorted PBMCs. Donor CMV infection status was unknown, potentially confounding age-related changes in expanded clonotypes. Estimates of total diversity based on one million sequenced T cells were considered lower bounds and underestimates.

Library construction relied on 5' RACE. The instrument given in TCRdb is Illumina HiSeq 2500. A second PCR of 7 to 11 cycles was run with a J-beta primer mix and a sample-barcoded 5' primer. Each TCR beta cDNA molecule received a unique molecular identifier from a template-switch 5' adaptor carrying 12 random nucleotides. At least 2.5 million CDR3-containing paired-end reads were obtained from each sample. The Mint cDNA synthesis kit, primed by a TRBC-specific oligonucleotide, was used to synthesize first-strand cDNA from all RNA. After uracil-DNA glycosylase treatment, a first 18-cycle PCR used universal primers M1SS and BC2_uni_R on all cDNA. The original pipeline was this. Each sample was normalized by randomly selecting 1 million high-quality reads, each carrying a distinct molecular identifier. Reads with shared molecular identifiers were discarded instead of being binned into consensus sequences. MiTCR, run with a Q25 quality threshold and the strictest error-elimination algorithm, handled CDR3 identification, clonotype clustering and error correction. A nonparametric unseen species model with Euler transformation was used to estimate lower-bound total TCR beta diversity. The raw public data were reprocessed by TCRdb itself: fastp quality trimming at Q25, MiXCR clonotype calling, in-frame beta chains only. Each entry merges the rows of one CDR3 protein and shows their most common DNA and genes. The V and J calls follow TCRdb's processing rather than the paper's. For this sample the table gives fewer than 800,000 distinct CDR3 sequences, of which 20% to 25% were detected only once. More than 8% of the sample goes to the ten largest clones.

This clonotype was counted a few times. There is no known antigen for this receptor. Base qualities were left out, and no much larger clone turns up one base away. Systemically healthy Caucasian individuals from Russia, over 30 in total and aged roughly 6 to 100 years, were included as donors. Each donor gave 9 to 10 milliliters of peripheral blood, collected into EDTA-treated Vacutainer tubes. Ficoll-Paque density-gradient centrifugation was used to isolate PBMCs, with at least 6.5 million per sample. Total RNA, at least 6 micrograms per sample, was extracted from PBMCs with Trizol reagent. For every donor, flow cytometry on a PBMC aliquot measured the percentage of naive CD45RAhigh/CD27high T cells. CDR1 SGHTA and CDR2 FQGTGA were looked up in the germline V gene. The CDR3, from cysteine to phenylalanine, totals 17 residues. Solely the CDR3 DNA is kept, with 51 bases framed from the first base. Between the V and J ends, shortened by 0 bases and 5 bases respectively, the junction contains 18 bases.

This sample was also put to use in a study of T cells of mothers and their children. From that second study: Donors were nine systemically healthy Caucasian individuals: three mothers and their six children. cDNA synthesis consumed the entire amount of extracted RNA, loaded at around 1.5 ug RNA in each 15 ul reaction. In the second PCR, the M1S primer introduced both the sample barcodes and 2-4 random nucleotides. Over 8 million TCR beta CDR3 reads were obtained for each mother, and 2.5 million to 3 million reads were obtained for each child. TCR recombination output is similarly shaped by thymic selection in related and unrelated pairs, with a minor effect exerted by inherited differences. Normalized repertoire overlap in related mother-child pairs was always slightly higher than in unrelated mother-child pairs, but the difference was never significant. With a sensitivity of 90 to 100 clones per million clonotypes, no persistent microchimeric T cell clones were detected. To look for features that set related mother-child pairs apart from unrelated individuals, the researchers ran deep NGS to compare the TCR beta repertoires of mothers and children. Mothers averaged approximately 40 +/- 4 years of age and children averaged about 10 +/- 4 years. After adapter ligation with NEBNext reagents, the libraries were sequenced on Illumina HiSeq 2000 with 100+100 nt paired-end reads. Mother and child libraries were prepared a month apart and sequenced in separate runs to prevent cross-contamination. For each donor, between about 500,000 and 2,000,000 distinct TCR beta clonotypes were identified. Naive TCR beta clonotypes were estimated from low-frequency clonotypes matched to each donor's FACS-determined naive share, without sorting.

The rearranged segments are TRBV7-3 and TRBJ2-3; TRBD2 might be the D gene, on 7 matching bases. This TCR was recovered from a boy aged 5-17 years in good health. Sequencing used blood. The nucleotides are TGTGCCAGCAGCTTAACCCCGGCTGGGGGGGCTGGAGATACGCAGTATTTT. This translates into CASSLTPAGGAGDTQYF. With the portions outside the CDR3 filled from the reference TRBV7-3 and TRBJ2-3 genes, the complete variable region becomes GAGVSQTPSNKVTEKGKYVELRCDPISGHTALYWYRQSLGQGPEFLIYFQGTGAADDSGLPNDRFFAVRPEGSVSTLKIQRTERGDSAVYLCASSLTPAGGAGDTQYFGPGTRLTVL.